This T cell receptor (beta chain) appears in the sequencing data of a study of memory CD4+ T cells and cytomegalovirus serostatus. Study-level points and caveats: Repertoires predicted CMV serostatus with median bootstrapped AUC of about 0.95.

The sort gate was single viable CD3+CD4+CD8-CD45RO+ cells for memory CD4+ T cells. Authors' methods: Out-of-frame sequences were removed, leaving roughly 2.1 million distinct TCRbeta sequences. Libraries were prepared by immunoSEQ multiplex PCR; TCRdb keeps only in-frame clonotypes and omits some of them. Clone size and V and J calls were adopted from that table, with D and trimming inferred from the DNA. The sample contains some 52,000 clones, around 77% of which appear only once. As for this clone: Its antigen is still unknown.

Trimming removed 4 bases from V and 5 bases from J, with 19 bases in between. CDR3 size: 16 residues. The germline gives CDR1 MDHEN, CDR2 SYDVKM. J is TRBJ2-3 and V is TRBV28, with a weak D call TRBD2 (7 bases). This sequence originates from an adult in good health and CMV-seronegative. Sequenced material: memory CD4+ T cells from blood. The CDR3 spells CASSSRRGPRVDTQYF. The CDR3 nucleotides are TGTGCCAGCAGTTCGAGGCGGGGGCCGCGGGTAGATACGCAGTATTTT.